This T cell receptor (beta chain) was sequenced during a study of cytomegalovirus exposure and HLA in healthy donors. The study, taken as a whole, reports: For most TCR sequences rarity was the rule, although some public TCRs occurred in many donors. HLA allele associations emerged for roughly 17,000 TCR beta sequences in a later analysis, at 0.05 false discovery rate.

In the case of this clone: No antigen is known for it.

The PCR ran on 60 Vbeta and 13 Jbeta primers. The repertoire was sequenced with immunoSEQ multiplex PCR; TCRdb's copy has only in-frame clones and lacks some. The table records roughly 120,000 clones, around 74% of them present only once. The TCR was taken from a man aged 30 to 45 in good health and CMV-seropositive. Sequencing was performed on PBMCs.

CDR3: CASSRQGDEQYF. The CDR3 DNA reads TGCGCCAGCAGCCGACAGGGTGACGAGCAGTACTTC. This rearrangement joins TRBV4-1 to TRBJ2-7, with TRBD1 identical over 7 bases. The CDR3 totals 12 residues. V gave up 4 bases and J gave up 5 bases; unmatched junction bases: 2. The germline gives CDR1 MGHRA, CDR2 YSYEKL.